The clone carrying this T cell receptor (beta chain) came up a few times. The antigen is undetermined. V shed 4 bases, J shed 0 bases, and the junction held 2 bases outside the gene matches. This CDR3 contains 16 residues. The V gene's germline CDR1 is LNHDA and CDR2 SQIVND (reference sequence). The sample originates from a study of beta chain features in type 1 diabetes. Study-wide findings and caveats: Among all four CD4+ subsets, Type 1 diabetes patients had TCRB CDR3s that were moderately but significantly shorter. Researchers cautioned that cDNA sequencing could over-represent cells with high TCR expression.

All of the isolated RNA was reverse transcribed, so expressed TCRB transcripts were sequenced. Data came from immunoSEQ multiplex PCR; TCRdb stores just in-frame clones and leaves some out. This sample yields approximately 250,000 clones, of which approximately 10% are seen a single time; around 0.017% belongs to the top ten. This chain connects TRBV19 to TRBJ2-6; 8 bases agree with TRBD1. This clonotype was sampled from a man aged 25 to 40 with type 1 diabetes. The source material was naive CD4+ T cells from blood. CDR3: CASSTGGGSGANVLTF. In nucleotides, the CDR3 is TGTGCCAGTAGTACAGGGGGCGGCTCTGGGGCCAACGTCCTGACTTTC.